This T cell receptor beta chain was found in a study of blood T cell repertoires in COVID-19. At the level of the study: The cDNA or gDNA used as material had been derived from T cells, B-cell-depleted T cells, or PBMCs.

In terms of age and location, participants ranged from roughly 18 to 95 years and lived in about 25 US areas. Each participant's cohort was designated according to participant-reported clinical history. V was trimmed by 4 bases and J by 7 bases, leaving 19 bases between them. The length of the CDR3 is 16 residues. CDR1 is LGHDT, CDR2 YNNKEL, per germline (reference sequence). Libraries were prepared by immunoSEQ multiplex PCR; TCRdb keeps only in-frame clonotypes and omits some of them. The data contain under 200,000 clones, around 89% of them singletons. The gene calls are TRBV3-1 (or the pseudogene TRBV3-2) and TRBJ1-4, with D maybe TRBD1 (5 bases). The sequence derives from a woman aged 18-35 years who had recovered from COVID-19. The sequenced sample was PBMCs or T cells enriched from blood (not recorded which). This chain's CDR3 is CASSRGAQGKVEKLFF. The CDR3 coding sequence is TGTGCCAGCAGCCGTGGAGCGCAGGGAAAGGTTGAAAAACTGTTTTTT.